These 7 T cell receptor beta chains share one sample of origin, sequenced in a study of regulatory T cells in long-lasting Graves disease. The time point is: persistent/refractory GD, antithyroid drugs over 5 years with positive TRAb. After RNA was extracted from PBMCs, the TCR library was made from it. Arm-PCR of CDR3 regions and iRepertoire HTBI primers were used to build TCR beta libraries. A single record per CDR3 protein comes from TCRdb applying MiXCR to the multiplex PCR reads. The table lists 300,000 to 350,000 distinct CDR3 sequences, 20% of them singletons. Sequencing was performed on peripheral blood mononuclear cells (PBMCs), taken when the disease was refractory, from a patient treated with antithyroid drugs. These receptors were taken from a female donor with Graves disease.

This clonotype has just a few counts. The junction departs from the called germline gene at one end, perhaps through a read error. The J gene is TRBJ2-7, the V gene TRBV6-1, with 8 bases lining up with TRBD1. This CDR3 region has 16 residues. CDR1 is MNHNS and CDR2 is SASEGT in the germline V gene. CDR3 DNA: TGTGCCAGCAGAGATACCGGGACAGGCAACAACTACGGGCAGTACTTC. Its translation is CASRDTGTGNNYGQYF.

This clonotype occurred a few times. Here the CDR3 reads CAWEQGGGNQPQHF. Written as DNA, the CDR3 is TGTGCCTGGGAACAGGGGGGAGGCAATCAGCCCCAGCATTTT. The rearrangement links TRBV30 to TRBJ1-5, with 8 bases matching TRBD1. CDR1 GTSNPN and CDR2 SVGIG come from the germline V gene (reference sequence). Germline trimming cut 5 bases from V and 2 bases from J; bases unmatched to any gene: 5. The CDR3 loop spans 14 amino acids. Complete variable domain (other parts from reference TRBV30 and TRBJ1-5): SQTIHQWPATLVQPVGSPLSLECTVEGTSNPNLYWYRQAAGRGLQLLFYSVGIGQISSEVPQNLSASRPQDRQFILSSKKLLLSDSGFYLCAWEQGGGNQPQHFGDGTRLSIL.

In its sample, this clonotype was seen many times. The chain carries TRBV2 and TRBJ2-2; no definite D call. Germline V gene sequence: CDR1 SNHLY, CDR2 FYNNEI. Trimming cost V 4 bases and J 7 bases, with 7 bases left between them. CDR3 length equals 12 residues. This CDR3 reads CASSATFGELFF. DNA of the CDR3: TGTGCCAGCAGTGCGACATTCGGGGAGCTGTTTTTT.

In this sample, this clonotype turned up once. This chain uses TRBV30 with TRBJ1-5; possible D gene TRBD1, 5 bases. V was clipped by 5 bases and J by 2 bases, with 13 bases between them. CDR3 size: 14 residues. Looked up from germline, CDR1 is GTSNPN and CDR2 is SVGIG (reference sequence). In nucleotides, the CDR3 is TGTGCCTGGGGGGGGGGTGGTCGCAATCAGCCCCAGCATTTT. This encodes CAWGGGGRNQPQHF.

This clonotype was seen many times. This rearrangement joins TRBV19 to TRBJ1-2; D gene uncertain. V was clipped by 3 bases and J by 2 bases, with 10 bases between them. This CDR3 region has 14 residues. Germline V gene data show CDR1 as LNHDA and CDR2 as SQIVND (reference sequence). The DNA for the CDR3 is TGTGCCAGTAGTATGCAGACGAGGAACTATGGCTACACCTTC. It translates to CASSMQTRNYGYTF.

At least ten counts were recorded for this clonotype. CDR3 sequence: CASSTGGRNTEAFF. CDR3 coding DNA: TGTGCCAGCAGCACAGGGGGCCGGAACACTGAAGCTTTCTTT. This chain uses TRBV28 with TRBJ1-1, with 9 bases that match TRBD1. The CDR3 is made up of 14 amino acids. V dropped 6 bases and J dropped 1; count of bases not matched to a gene: 3. Germline V gives CDR1 MDHEN, CDR2 SYDVKM. The full variable domain, rest sourced from reference TRBV28 and TRBJ1-1, is DVKVTQSSRYLVKRTGEKVFLECVQDMDHENMFWYRQDPGLGLRLIYFSYDVKMKEKGDIPEGYSVSREKKERFSLILESASTNQTSMYLCASSTGGRNTEAFFGQGTRLTVV.

The rearrangement links TRBV7-2 to TRBJ2-7; maybe TRBD1 (5 bases). V was shortened by 4 bases and J by 5 bases, with 15 bases between the two germline ends. The CDR3 extends over 14 amino acids. Looked up from germline, CDR1 is SGHTA and CDR2 is FQGNSA. CDR3 nucleotides: TGTGCCAGCAGCTCGTGGCAGGGTGAAAACGAGCAGTACTTC. Encoded protein: CASSSWQGENEQYF.